This TCR beta chain was captured in a study of T-cell memory formation after mild COVID-19. Study observations and caveats: Among clones contracting day 15 to 85, CD4/CD8 was balanced, whereas later expanders leaned CD4+. What remained unconfirmed was the SARS-CoV-2 specificity of second-wave clones peaking on day 37. Of the contracting clones, CD4+ ones lay mainly in CM and EM, and CD8+ ones in EMRA. The finding that pre-infection memory included some responding clones suggested that cross-reactive memory joined.

Via MiXCR, TCRdb re-called the 5' RACE reads, giving one row per CDR3 protein. The sample consists of approximately 400,000 distinct CDR3 sequences, roughly 18% of them appearing once. This clonotype has just a few counts. Its target is not known. There are 16 residues in the CDR3. Germline CDR1 and CDR2: SGHTA and FQGNSA. Trimming shortened V by 5 bases and J by 6 bases, and 23 bases separated the two germline ends. The V gene is TRBV7-2, the J gene TRBJ2-7, with a weak D call TRBD1 (5 bases). Sequencing was performed on PBMCs or a T cell subset sorted from them (not recorded which). The source of this sequence is a man aged 18 to 30 who had mild COVID-19 (a few samples of this study predate the infection). Cell type and time point are not known. CDR3 sequence (DNA): TGTGCCAGCAGCACCGACAGCACTTCGAGGTTTTTCGAGCAGTACTTC. Its translation is CASSTDSTSRFFEQYF. Looking up the rest from reference TRBV7-2 and TRBJ2-7 gives the full variable domain: GAGVSQSPSNKVTEKGKDVELRCDPISGHTALYWYRQSLGQGLEFLIYFQGNSAPDKSGLPSDRFSAERTGGSVSTLTIQRTQQEDSAVYLCASSTDSTSRFFEQYFGPGTRLTVT.